Presented here are 15 T cell receptor beta chains from one specimen sequenced in a study of cytomegalovirus exposure and HLA in healthy donors. PCR primers comprised 60 Vbeta and 13 Jbeta primers. TCRdb's copy holds only in-frame clones and misses some; the assay was immunoSEQ multiplex PCR. The sample contains tens of thousands of clones, less than 90% of which appear only once. The sequencing input was PBMCs. The receptors were gathered from a female donor in good health and CMV-seronegative.

V usage is TRBV4-1 and J usage is TRBJ1-4, with D tentatively TRBD1 (6 bases). V was clipped by 6 bases and J by 3 bases, with 14 bases between them. CDR1 MGHRA and CDR2 YSYEKL come from the germline V gene. This CDR3 is 15 amino acids long. Here the CDR3 DNA reads TGCGCCAGCAGTCGAGGCGCAGGGGCTAATGAAAAACTGTTTTTT. This encodes CASSRGAGANEKLFF.

In this sample, this clone turned up a few times. The chain joins TRBV7-9 to TRBJ2-7; 7 bases agree with TRBD1. After removal of 5 bases from V and 2 bases from J, the junction contained 9 bases not matched to a gene. CDR1 is SEHNR, CDR2 FQNEAQ, per germline (reference sequence). The CDR3 extends over 15 amino acids. The DNA for the CDR3 is TGTGCCAGCAGCCCAAGACAGGGCCCGGCCTACGAGCAGTACTTC. This gives the protein CASSPRQGPAYEQYF.

The rearrangement links TRBV30 to TRBJ1-1; the match to TRBD1 covers 8 bases. From germline, CDR1 is GTSNPN and CDR2 SVGIG (reference sequence). Unmatched junction bases numbered 6, after V lost 8 bases and J lost 4 bases. This CDR3 region has 12 residues. CDR3 region: CAGTGGGTEAFF. For the CDR3, the DNA is TGTGCCGGTACAGGGGGGGGCACTGAAGCTTTCTTT.

This sequence joins TRBV28 and TRBJ1-2, with TRBD1 identical over 9 bases. The CDR3 extends over 15 amino acids. From germline, CDR1 is MDHEN and CDR2 SYDVKM. V shed 10 bases and J 8 bases; nucleotides not matched to a gene: 17. CDR3 sequence (DNA): TGTGCCATTCTGCCATCCGGGGACAGGGAGGAGGGCTACACCTTC. It codes for CAILPSGDREEGYTF.

The CDR3 region has the DNA TGTGCCAGTAGTCCCGGGATCTCCTACGAGCAGTACTTC. Amino acids: CASSPGISYEQYF. This rearrangement joins TRBV19 to TRBJ2-7, with D perhaps matching TRBD2 (5 bases). V was pared by 5 bases and J by 0 bases, with 8 bases between. The CDR3 totals 13 residues. In germline, CDR1 is LNHDA, CDR2 SQIVND (reference sequence).

V and J are TRBV5-8 and TRBJ2-3; tentative D call: TRBD2 (6 bases). The CDR3 length is 15 residues. V was pared by 5 bases and J by 0 bases, with 13 bases between. Germline lookup yields CDR1 SGHTS and CDR2 YDEGEE. The CDR3: CASRLSGFSTDTQYF. The DNA of the CDR3 is TGTGCCAGCAGGTTAAGCGGGTTCAGCACAGATACGCAGTATTTT.

The gene calls are TRBV30 and TRBJ2-5; D remains ambiguous. CDR1 is GTSNPN, CDR2 SVGIG, per germline (reference sequence). Between the trimmed V and J ends, which lost 2 bases and 4 bases, there was a span of 11 bases. The CDR3 spans 13 residues. The CDR3 coding sequence is TGTGCCTGGAGTAAGCGAAAAGGAGAGACCCAGTACTTC. This gives the protein CAWSKRKGETQYF.

This chain joins TRBV13 and TRBJ2-5; tentative D call: TRBD2 (7 bases). The DNA end favors TRBJ2-7, so the J call may be wrong. Germline CDR1 PRHDT, CDR2 FYEKMQ (reference sequence). The CDR3 contains 18 residues. The CDR3: CASSRKLSNRGADYEQYF. The CDR3 bases are TGTGCCAGCAGCCGCAAGTTAAGCAACCGGGGGGCTGACTACGAGCAGTACTTC.

The rearrangement links TRBV19 to TRBJ2-5; 10 nucleotides align to TRBD1. The CDR3 is made up of 16 amino acids. Trimming cost V 3 bases and J 1 base; bases outside gene matches: 5. CDR1 and CDR2 from the germline V gene are LNHDA and SQIVND (reference sequence). This chain's CDR3 is CASSIGQGVSQETQYF. For the CDR3, the DNA is TGTGCCAGTAGTATCGGACAGGGGGTATCCCAAGAGACCCAGTACTTC.

The rearrangement uses TRBV11-2 and TRBJ2-7, with 8 bases identical to TRBD2. CDR3 length equals 15 residues. Germline V gene lookup returns CDR1 SGHAT and CDR2 FQNNGV. The ends lost 4 bases at V and 6 bases at J; junction bases unmatched: 11. CDR3 DNA sequence: TGTGCCAGCAGCTCCTCGGGACTAGACTCATCCGAGCAGTACTTC. Its translation is CASSSSGLDSSEQYF. Variable domain in full (rest from reference TRBV11-2 and TRBJ2-7): EAGVAQSPRYKIIEKRQSVAFWCNPISGHATLYWYQQILGQGPKLLIQFQNNGVVDDSQLPKDRFSAERLKGVDSTLKIQPAKLEDSAVYLCASSSSGLDSSEQYFGPGTRLTVT.

This chain connects TRBV4-2 to TRBJ2-1; TRBD2 agrees at 12 bases. The CDR3 is made up of 16 amino acids. Germline CDR1 and CDR2: LGHNA and YNFKEQ. The junction had 9 bases not matched to a gene; V was cut back by 4 bases and J by 8 bases. DNA for the CDR3: TGTGCCAGCAGCCCACAGACTAGCGGGAGAGGGGATGAGCAGTTCTTC. Amino acids: CASSPQTSGRGDEQFF.

This chain joins TRBV28 and TRBJ2-5; unclear D gene. Germline V gene data show CDR1 as MDHEN and CDR2 as SYDVKM. V was cut by 8 bases and J by 3 bases, with 10 bases left in between. The CDR3 runs 12 residues. The CDR3 loop reads CASRRYKETQYF. Here the CDR3 DNA reads TGTGCCAGCCGGCGGTACAAAGAGACCCAGTACTTC.

The rearrangement joins TRBV5-1 to TRBJ1-2; 7 bases map to TRBD1. The CDR3 loop spans 15 amino acids. Germline V lookup: CDR1 SGHRS, CDR2 YFSETQ. With V trimmed by 4 bases and J by 0 bases, 6 bases remained unmatched. CDR3 sequence reads: CASSLGQAPNYGYTF. DNA of the CDR3: TGCGCCAGCAGCCTCGGACAGGCTCCTAACTATGGCTACACCTTC. Full variable domain (rest looked up from reference TRBV5-1 and TRBJ1-2): KAGVTQTPRYLIKTRGQQVTLSCSPISGHRSVSWYQQTPGQGLQFLFEYFSETQRNKGNFPGRFSGRQFSNSRSEMNVSTLELGDSALYLCASSLGQAPNYGYTFGSGTRLTVV.

The chain carries TRBV19 and TRBJ2-1, with TRBD2 identical over 13 bases. The CDR3 contains 15 residues. J lost 8 bases, V lost 5 bases, and 6 bases had no gene match. CDR1 LNHDA and CDR2 SQIVND come from the germline V gene (reference sequence). CDR3 in DNA: TGTGCCAGTAGTCGGACTAGCGGGAGCAGGGATGAGCAGTTCTTC. Its protein is CASSRTSGSRDEQFF.

This chain uses TRBV11-2 with TRBJ1-1, with D possibly TRBD1 on 6 matching bases. The CDR3 loop spans 15 amino acids. Germline CDR1 and CDR2: SGHAT and FQNNGV. With 8 bases removed from V and 6 bases from J, the gap between germline ends came to 22 bases. The chain's CDR3 is CASEGGRNREAEAFF. CDR3 DNA: TGTGCCAGCGAGGGGGGGAGGAACAGGGAGGCTGAAGCTTTCTTT.